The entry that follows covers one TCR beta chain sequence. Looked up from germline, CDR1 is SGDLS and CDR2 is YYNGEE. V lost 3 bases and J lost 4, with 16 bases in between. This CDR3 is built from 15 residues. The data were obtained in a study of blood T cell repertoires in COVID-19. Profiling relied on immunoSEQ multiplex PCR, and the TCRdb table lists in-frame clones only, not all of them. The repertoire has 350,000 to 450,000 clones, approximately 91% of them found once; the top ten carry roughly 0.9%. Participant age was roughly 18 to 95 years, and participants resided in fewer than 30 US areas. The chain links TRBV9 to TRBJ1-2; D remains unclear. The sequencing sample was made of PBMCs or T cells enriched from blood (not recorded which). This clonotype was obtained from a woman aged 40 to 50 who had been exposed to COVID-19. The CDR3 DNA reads TGTGCCAGCAGCGCCCTAAAAGTGGCGGGCTATGGCTACACCTTC. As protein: CASSALKVAGYGYTF.